The 10 T cell receptor beta chains below all came from one sample that was sequenced in a study of T cell repertoires in cytomegalovirus infection. MiXCR was run by TCRdb on the reads, yielding one entry per CDR3 protein. Here the sample spans 400,000 to 600,000 distinct CDR3 sequences, about 39% being singletons. These TCRs are of unknown antigen specificity. This specimen was cultured PBMCs, taken from culture after CMV antigen stimulation. Source of these receptors: a human donor in good health (CMV status not recorded). Some clones in this sample may be carry-over from other donors' samples.

The chain employs TRBV3-1 and TRBJ2-2; perhaps TRBD1 as D (6 bases). Germline CDR1 LGHDT, CDR2 YNNKEL (reference sequence). This CDR3 has 16 amino acids. The ends were cut back, 0 bases at V and 8 bases at J, with 16 bases in the middle. In nucleotides, the CDR3 is TGTGCCAGCAGCCAAGATATCGGGCAGGGGAGAGGGGAGCTGTTTTTT. The encoded protein is CASSQDIGQGRGELFF.

This clonotype appeared a few times. Compared with germline, one end of the junction differs, possibly owing to a read error. The genes are TRBV7-2 and TRBJ1-1, with 7 bases aligning to TRBD1. Looked up from germline, CDR1 is SGHTA and CDR2 is FQGNSA. The CDR3 is 12 amino acids. CDR3 DNA: TGTGCCGGCAGCTTCACCCACAGGGGAGCTTTCTTT. It specifies CAGSFTHRGAFF.

V is TRBV14 and J is TRBJ2-1, with 8 bases identical to TRBD2. Germline V gives CDR1 SGHDN, CDR2 FVKESK. Losses at the gene ends were 5 bases for V and 5 bases for J; bases not matched to a gene: 14. The CDR3 runs to 17 residues. The CDR3 sequence is CASSSRLGSGENNEQFF. As DNA, the CDR3 is TGTGCCAGCAGCTCCCGACTTGGTAGCGGGGAGAACAATGAGCAGTTCTTC.

The chain uses TRBV11-2 and TRBJ1-1; D gene unclear. The V and J ends lost 6 bases and 5 bases respectively, with 10 bases between them. The CDR3 is made up of 12 amino acids. Per the germline V gene, CDR1 is SGHAT and CDR2 is FQNNGV. The CDR3 loop reads CASRDGWTEAFF. For the CDR3, the DNA is TGTGCCAGCAGGGATGGTTGGACTGAAGCTTTCTTT.

Here the CDR3 DNA reads TGCGCCAGCAGCCAAGGGGGGACAGGGGAGGTGGCTTCCTACGAGCAGTACTTC. As protein: CASSQGGTGEVASYEQYF. The V and J genes are TRBV4-1 and TRBJ2-7; the match to TRBD1 covers 10 bases. V lost 1 base to trimming and J lost 1 base; unmatched junction nucleotides: 10. CDR1 and CDR2 from the germline V gene are MGHRA and YSYEKL. The CDR3 totals 18 residues.

The V call is TRBV2, the J call TRBJ2-5; tentative D call: TRBD2 (6 bases). The germline V and J ends were trimmed by 8 bases and 5 bases, with 15 bases remaining between them. The germline CDR1 and CDR2 sequences are SNHLY and FYNNEI. The CDR3 contains 13 residues. The CDR3 bases are TGTGCCAGCCGCGGGGTCCGTAGGGAGACCCAGTACTTC. Amino acids: CASRGVRRETQYF.

This clonotype has just a few counts. V is TRBV6-1 and J is TRBJ1-2; D uncertain. The germline gives CDR1 MNHNS, CDR2 SASEGT. The V gene lost 2 bases and the J gene lost 4 bases, with 17 bases spanning the gap. There are 16 residues in the CDR3. DNA of the CDR3: TGTGCCAGCAGTGAACATGGGCGTTCCAAGGGCTATGGCTACACCTTC. This encodes CASSEHGRSKGYGYTF.

The rearrangement links TRBV4-3 to TRBJ2-7, with TRBD2 as a possible D gene (6 bases). CDR1 and CDR2 from the germline V gene are LGHNA and YSLEER. CDR3 length: 15 residues. V was cut by 4 bases and J by 2 bases, with 15 bases left in between. CDR3 residues: CASSRTGTRAYEQYF. In DNA, the CDR3 is TGCGCCAGCAGCCGCACCGGGACTCGCGCCTACGAGCAGTACTTC.

The sample holds a few counts of this clonotype. The chain employs TRBV11-2 and TRBJ2-7; the D call may be TRBD1 or TRBD2 (6 bases each). This CDR3 spans 16 amino acids. The germline V gene has CDR1 SGHAT and CDR2 FQNNGV. V dropped 5 bases and J dropped 1 base, with 18 bases sitting between them. The CDR3 spells CASSRLGGQGSYEQYF. The CDR3 DNA is TGTGCCAGCAGCCGACTGGGGGGCCAGGGGTCCTACGAGCAGTACTTC. The full variable domain, rest sourced from reference TRBV11-2 and TRBJ2-7, is EAGVAQSPRYKIIEKRQSVAFWCNPISGHATLYWYQQILGQGPKLLIQFQNNGVVDDSQLPKDRFSAERLKGVDSTLKIQPAKLEDSAVYLCASSRLGGQGSYEQYFGPGTRLTVT.

The table lists this clonotype with a few counts. The chain couples TRBV7-2 to TRBJ2-7; 8 nucleotides agree with TRBD1. Germline V CDR1 and CDR2: SGHTA, FQGNSA. The CDR3 is 15 residues long. V trimming: 8 bases; J trimming: 4 bases; junction bases outside the gene matches: 13. The CDR3 sequence is CASGARQGSHYEQYF. DNA of the CDR3: TGTGCCAGCGGGGCAAGACAGGGGTCCCATTACGAGCAGTACTTC.